Here is one TCR beta chain with its context. Its cognate antigen is unknown. These data originate in a study of shared clonotypes between healthy human individuals. For every subset, genomic DNA was evenly distributed across several immunoSEQ plates. TCRdb's table, derived via immunoSEQ multiplex PCR, lists solely in-frame clones and lacks some. The data contain over a million clones, approximately 96% of them singletons. Study observations and caveats: Having only a few donors restricted how much genetic and exposure-history diversity was captured.

Trimming removed 7 bases at V and 2 bases at J, with 15 bases between. The CDR3 loop spans 14 amino acids. Germline values: CDR1 SQVTM, CDR2 ANQGSEA. The receptor's source is a man aged 30 to 39 in good health. The chain uses TRBV29-1 and TRBJ2-1; D perhaps matches TRBD1 (7 bases). Sequenced material: naive CD4+ T cells sorted from blood. Subset described: CD45RA+ positively selected. Here the CDR3 DNA reads TGCAGCGCCCGGCGGGACAGCCCCTACAATGAGCAGTTCTTC. It codes for CSARRDSPYNEQFF.